These 27 T cell receptor beta chains came from one sample sequenced in a study of vaccination and CD4 T cells after COVID-19. With the Oncomine TCR Beta short-read assay, DNA from cultured CD4+ T cells was sequenced. TCRdb used MiXCR to reprocess the PCR reads, holding one entry per CDR3 protein. The sample has 11,000 to 15,000 distinct CDR3 sequences; more than 40% are singletons. These receptors lack a known antigen. This sample's treatment: approximately nine-day PBMC culture with coronavirus spike peptide pools or control peptides (ViraFEST assay). Sequenced material: cultured CD4+ T cells from blood. These TCRs come from a human donor with COVID-19.

The rearrangement joins TRBV3-1 to TRBJ2-7, with 7 bases fitting TRBD1. The V gene end was trimmed by 5 bases and the J gene end by 6 bases; junction bases not matched to a gene: 4. This CDR3 comprises 12 residues. CDR1 is LGHDT, CDR2 YNNKEL, per germline (reference sequence). CDR3 region: CASSKQGREQYF. As DNA, the CDR3 is TGTGCCAGCAGCAAACAGGGGCGCGAGCAGTACTTC.

This chain uses TRBV7-2 with TRBJ2-7; 10 nucleotides match TRBD1. The trim removed 6 bases at V and 3 bases at J, leaving 8 bases unmatched. The CDR3 is 15 residues long. CDR1 is SGHTA, CDR2 FQGNSA, per germline. The CDR3 loop reads CASRRRDRGGYEQYF. CDR3 DNA: TGTGCCAGCAGGCGCAGGGACAGGGGAGGCTACGAGCAGTACTTC. Complete variable domain (other parts from reference TRBV7-2 and TRBJ2-7): GAGVSQSPSNKVTEKGKDVELRCDPISGHTALYWYRQSLGQGLEFLIYFQGNSAPDKSGLPSDRFSAERTGGSVSTLTIQRTQQEDSAVYLCASRRRDRGGYEQYFGPGTRLTVT.

This clonotype was recorded a few times. The chain is built from TRBV19 and TRBJ1-5; D gene uncertain. The germline V gene encodes CDR1 LNHDA and CDR2 SQIVND (reference sequence). The V gene lost 4 bases and the J gene lost 3 bases, with 16 bases spanning the gap. This CDR3 is 16 amino acids long. The CDR3 reads CASSTLQALHNQPQHF. The CDR3 region has the DNA TGTGCCAGTAGTACCCTTCAGGCTCTCCACAATCAGCCCCAGCATTTT.

This chain connects TRBV28 to TRBJ2-2, with D tentatively TRBD1 or TRBD2 (5 bases each). Looked up from germline, CDR1 is MDHEN and CDR2 is SYDVKM. Trimming cost V 5 bases and J 1 base, with 17 bases left between them. The CDR3 contains 17 residues. The CDR3 here is CASSLDEWGRNTGELFF. For the CDR3, the DNA is TGTGCCAGCAGTCTGGACGAGTGGGGGAGGAACACCGGGGAGCTGTTTTTT.

This clonotype occurred a few times. CDR3 sequence: CASSLMGPTGGRDTGELFF. In nucleotides, the CDR3 is TGTGCCAGCAGTTTAATGGGACCAACAGGGGGCAGGGACACCGGGGAGCTGTTTTTT. This sequence joins TRBV27 and TRBJ2-2, with 9 bases aligning to TRBD1. The junction had 13 bases not matched to a gene; V was cut back by 2 bases and J by 3 bases. The CDR3 loop spans 19 amino acids. The germline V gene encodes CDR1 MNHEY and CDR2 SMNVEV (reference sequence).

Within the sample, this clonotype is medium-sized. This rearrangement joins TRBV7-9 to TRBJ2-3, with D hard to call. V was trimmed by 2 bases and J by 0 bases, leaving 18 bases between them. The germline gives CDR1 SEHNR, CDR2 FQNEAQ (reference sequence). CDR3 size: 18 residues. CDR3 DNA: TGTGCCAGCAGCTTAACATCTCGGTCAGGTGCGAGCACAGATACGCAGTATTTT. It yields the protein CASSLTSRSGASTDTQYF.

V gene TRBV7-2 combines with J gene TRBJ2-7; TRBD1 aligns across 8 bases. Germline V lookup: CDR1 SGHTA, CDR2 FQGNSA. This CDR3 contains 15 residues. With V trimmed by 1 base and J by 4 bases, 6 bases remained unmatched. CDR3 sequence reads: CASSLGGTGRYEQYF. The CDR3 nucleotides are TGTGCCAGCAGCTTAGGTGGGACAGGACGTTACGAGCAGTACTTC.

This clonotype has just one count. This chain links TRBV2 with TRBJ2-5; no definite D call. V lost 6 bases to trimming and J lost 1 base, with 0 bases between them. CDR1 and CDR2 from the germline V gene are SNHLY and FYNNEI. CDR3 length: 10 amino acids. The CDR3 nucleotides are TGTGCCAGCAGCCAAGAGACCCAGTACTTC. Translating it yields CASSQETQYF.

In its sample, this clonotype was seen a few times. The chain couples TRBV20-1 to TRBJ1-5, with D perhaps matching TRBD1 (5 bases). The CDR3 is made up of 14 amino acids. Deletions cut 1 base from V and 2 bases from J, with 9 bases between. Germline V gives CDR1 DFQATT, CDR2 SNEGSKA (reference sequence). The CDR3 region is CSARGGGGNQPQHF. CDR3 DNA: TGCAGTGCTAGAGGCGGGGGGGGCAATCAGCCCCAGCATTTT.

This rearrangement joins TRBV20-1 to TRBJ1-2, with a tentative D call TRBD1 (6 bases). The germline CDR1 and CDR2 sequences are DFQATT and SNEGSKA (reference sequence). The CDR3 extends over 12 amino acids. With 6 bases removed from V and 8 bases from J, the gap between germline ends came to 16 bases. The CDR3 protein is CSAGLGGGGYTF. The CDR3 nucleotides read TGCAGTGCCGGATTAGGGGGGGGCGGCTACACCTTC.

The chain is built from TRBV2 and TRBJ1-2; D is ambiguous. The V end was cut by 5 bases, the J end by 4 bases, with 17 bases between. The V gene's germline CDR1 is SNHLY and CDR2 FYNNEI. The CDR3 is 15 residues long. CDR3 region: CASSRGGHDSYGYTF. In nucleotides, the CDR3 is TGTGCCAGCAGTCGAGGAGGCCACGATTCCTATGGCTACACCTTC.

This clonotype qualifies as medium-sized. The chain employs TRBV19 and TRBJ1-1; the match to TRBD1 covers 7 bases. From germline, CDR1 is LNHDA and CDR2 SQIVND (reference sequence). Trimming took 7 bases from V and 4 from J; bases not matched to a gene: 15. This CDR3 comprises 16 residues. The CDR3 loop is CASNRQGGGWITEAFF. For the CDR3, the DNA is TGTGCCAGTAATCGGCAGGGGGGAGGTTGGATCACTGAAGCTTTCTTT.

By share of the sample, this clonotype is medium-sized. J is TRBJ2-5 and V is TRBV6-1; 8 bases agree with TRBD1. The CDR3 covers 16 residues. Germline V CDR1 and CDR2: MNHNS, SASEGT. The V and J ends lost 5 bases and 2 bases, in that order; junction bases with no gene match: 10. CDR3 sequence (DNA): TGTGCCAGCAGTAGTGGACAGGGTAGAAAGCAAGAGACCCAGTACTTC. It yields the protein CASSSGQGRKQETQYF.

This clonotype was recorded a few times. V gene TRBV20-1 combines with J gene TRBJ2-2, with a possible D match to TRBD1 (7 bases). The germline V gene has CDR1 DFQATT and CDR2 SNEGSKA (reference sequence). CDR3 size: 15 residues. Trimming took off 5 bases at V and 0 bases at J, with 13 bases between the two ends. CDR3 amino acids: CSASRRGPNTGELFF. The CDR3 DNA follows: TGCAGTGCTTCCCGGAGGGGGCCGAACACCGGGGAGCTGTTTTTT.

The gene calls are TRBV20-1 and TRBJ1-5, with 8 bases identical to TRBD1. The CDR3 covers 12 residues. The trim removed 5 bases at V and 4 bases at J, leaving 1 base unmatched. CDR1 is DFQATT, CDR2 SNEGSKA, per germline (reference sequence). This CDR3 is CSAGQGNQPQHF. The CDR3 nucleotides are TGCAGTGCTGGACAGGGTAATCAGCCCCAGCATTTT.

This clonotype was recorded a few times. This chain uses TRBV20-1 with TRBJ1-2, with a weak D call TRBD1 (5 bases). V was clipped by 6 bases and J by 8 bases, with 19 bases between them. Germline CDR1 is DFQATT and CDR2 is SNEGSKA (reference sequence). There are 13 residues in the CDR3. In DNA form, the CDR3 reads TGCAGTGCCCTAGCAGACAGCTTCGAAGGCTACACCTTC. This codes for CSALADSFEGYTF.

The chain combines TRBV6-1 with TRBJ1-3; possible D gene TRBD1, 5 bases. This CDR3 is 15 amino acids long. Germline values: CDR1 MNHNS, CDR2 SASEGT. V shed 4 bases and J shed 4 bases, with 14 bases lying between them. CDR3 sequence: CASSATQGTGNTIYF. CDR3 bases: TGTGCCAGCAGTGCAACTCAGGGCACCGGAAACACCATATATTTT.

The CDR3 nucleotides are TGTGCCAGCAGCTTAGCTAGAGATACGCAGTATTTT. Translation gives CASSLARDTQYF. This rearrangement joins TRBV7-8 to TRBJ2-3; D gene ambiguous. The length of the CDR3 is 12 residues. Germline loops: CDR1 SGHVS, CDR2 FQNEAQ. The germline V and J ends were trimmed by 0 bases and 5 bases, with 3 bases remaining between them.

The chain employs TRBV5-1 and TRBJ1-1, with D unclear. CDR3 length equals 14 residues. The V end was cut by 0 bases, the J end by 0 bases, with 6 bases between. CDR1 and CDR2 from the germline V gene are SGHRS and YFSETQ. The CDR3 DNA sequence: TGCGCCAGCAGCTTGGAGGACCTGAACACTGAAGCTTTCTTT. Its protein product is CASSLEDLNTEAFF.

The rearrangement links TRBV10-2 to TRBJ2-3, with 11 bases lining up with TRBD2. Germline V gene sequence: CDR1 WSHSY, CDR2 SAAADI. Trimming took 2 bases from V and 2 from J; bases not matched to a gene: 3. The CDR3 totals 16 residues. The CDR3 region is CASSEVAGGPTDTQYF. Here the CDR3 DNA reads TGCGCCAGCAGTGAGGTAGCGGGGGGGCCCACAGATACGCAGTATTTT.

This clonotype was detected only a few times. The chain recombines TRBV28 with TRBJ1-2; D not resolved. Germline loops: CDR1 MDHEN, CDR2 SYDVKM. The CDR3 contains 9 residues. Trimming took off 10 bases at V and 6 bases at J, with 6 bases between the two ends. CDR3 DNA sequence: TGTGCCACCCATAATGGCTACACCTTC. Translating gives CATHNGYTF.

The chain recombines TRBV30 with TRBJ2-6, with D perhaps given as TRBD1 or TRBD2 (5 bases each). V was shortened by 5 bases and J by 0 bases, with 11 bases between the two germline ends. CDR1 GTSNPN and CDR2 SVGIG come from the germline V gene (reference sequence). The CDR3 runs 15 residues. CDR3 DNA: TGTGCCTGGGGGACCTCACACTCTGGGGCCAACGTCCTGACTTTC. It specifies CAWGTSHSGANVLTF.

This chain uses TRBV19 with TRBJ1-2; a weak D match, TRBD1 (5 bases). V dropped 3 bases and J dropped 6 bases, with 17 bases sitting between them. Germline V gene data show CDR1 as LNHDA and CDR2 as SQIVND (reference sequence). This CDR3 has 15 amino acids. CDR3 nucleotide sequence: TGTGCCAGTAGTATCATAGAGACCCGGGGCCATGGCTACACCTTC. Translating it yields CASSIIETRGHGYTF.

The rearrangement links TRBV7-6 to TRBJ2-5, with D perhaps matching TRBD2 (6 bases). Looked up from germline, CDR1 is SGHVS and CDR2 is FNYEAQ. Trimming removed 7 bases from V and 5 bases from J, with 14 bases in between. This CDR3 spans 13 amino acids. CDR3 protein: CASTLAGRETQYF. Written as DNA, the CDR3 is TGTGCCAGCACCCTGGCGGGGAGGGAGACCCAGTACTTC.

In this sample, this clonotype turned up a few times. The CDR3 reads CASSFSGTGIPSYEQYF. The CDR3 region has the DNA TGTGCCAGCAGCTTCTCCGGGACAGGGATACCCTCCTACGAGCAGTACTTC. The J gene is TRBJ2-7, the V gene TRBV5-6; 9 bases align to TRBD1. The CDR3 contains 17 residues. The V gene's germline CDR1 is SGHDT and CDR2 YYEEEE. Trimming cost V 2 bases and J 0 bases; bases outside gene matches: 9.

The CDR3 loop reads CASKRGTPLETQYF. For the CDR3, the DNA is TGTGCCAGCAAACGGGGGACTCCCCTAGAGACCCAGTACTTC. The chain employs TRBV6-1 and TRBJ2-5; tentative D call: TRBD2 (6 bases). CDR1 is MNHNS and CDR2 is SASEGT in the germline V gene. This CDR3 spans 14 amino acids. Trimming pared 7 bases from V and 4 bases from J, leaving 16 bases between.

The DNA of the CDR3 is TGCAGTGCTAGAGGGGACGTCACCGGGGAGCTGTTTTTT. Translation gives CSARGDVTGELFF. The rearrangement uses TRBV20-1 and TRBJ2-2; either TRBD1 or TRBD2 may supply D (5 bases each). The CDR3 is 13 amino acids. Trimming removed 1 base at V and 4 bases at J, with 7 bases between. Per the germline V gene, CDR1 is DFQATT and CDR2 is SNEGSKA (reference sequence).